Reported below is one T cell receptor (beta chain). These data originate in a study of blood T cell repertoires in COVID-19. Study overall: Nucleic acid was either cDNA or gDNA, and it came from T cells, B-cell-depleted T cells, or PBMCs.

Original processing notes: The assay estimated nucleated cells by amplifying reference gene primers. TCRdb's copy holds only in-frame clones and misses some; the assay was immunoSEQ multiplex PCR. The V and J calls and clone size were taken over from that table, and D and trimming were inferred from the DNA. This table has around 160,000 clones, more than 70% appearing once. The CDR3 extends over 15 amino acids. Germline trimming cut 4 bases from V and 5 bases from J; bases unmatched to any gene: 3. CDR1 and CDR2 (germline): SGHTA, FQGNSA. This TCR derives from a man in his 60s with active or convalescent COVID-19. The J gene is TRBJ2-4, the V gene TRBV7-2, with TRBD2 matching 12 bases. Sequencing input: peripheral blood. Written as DNA, the CDR3 is TGTGCCAGCAGCTCCCGGACTAGCGGGGAAAACATTCAGTACTTC. This encodes CASSSRTSGENIQYF.